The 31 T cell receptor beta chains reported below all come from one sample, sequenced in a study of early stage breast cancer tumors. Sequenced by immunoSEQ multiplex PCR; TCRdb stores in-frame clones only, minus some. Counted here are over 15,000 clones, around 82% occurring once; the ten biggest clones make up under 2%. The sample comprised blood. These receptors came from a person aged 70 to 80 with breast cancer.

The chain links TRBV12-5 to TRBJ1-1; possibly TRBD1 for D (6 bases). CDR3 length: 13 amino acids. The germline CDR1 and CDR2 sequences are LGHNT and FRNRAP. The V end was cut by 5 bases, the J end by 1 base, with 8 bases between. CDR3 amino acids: CASGEQGNTEAFF. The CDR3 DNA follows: TGTGCTAGTGGTGAACAGGGGAACACTGAAGCTTTCTTT.

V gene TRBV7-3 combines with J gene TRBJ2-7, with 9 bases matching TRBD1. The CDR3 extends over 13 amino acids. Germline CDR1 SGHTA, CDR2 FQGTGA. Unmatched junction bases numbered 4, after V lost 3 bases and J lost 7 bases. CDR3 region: CASSFGGTGEQYF. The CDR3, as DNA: TGTGCCAGCAGCTTCGGGGGGACAGGGGAGCAGTACTTC.

CDR3 sequence (DNA): TGCGCCAGCAGCTTGGAGGTCCCCGGGACTGAAGCTTTCTTT. This gives the protein CASSLEVPGTEAFF. The chain links TRBV5-1 to TRBJ1-1; D is uncertain. V was shortened by 0 bases and J by 5 bases, with 11 bases between the two germline ends. CDR1 is SGHRS and CDR2 is YFSETQ in the germline V gene. The CDR3 sequence is 14 residues long.

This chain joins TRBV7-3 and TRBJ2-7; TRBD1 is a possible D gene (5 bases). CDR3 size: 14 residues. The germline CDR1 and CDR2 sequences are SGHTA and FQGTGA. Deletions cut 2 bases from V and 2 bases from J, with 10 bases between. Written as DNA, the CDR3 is TGTGCCAGCAGCTTAGACAGCCCGACCTACGAGCAGTACTTC. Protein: CASSLDSPTYEQYF.

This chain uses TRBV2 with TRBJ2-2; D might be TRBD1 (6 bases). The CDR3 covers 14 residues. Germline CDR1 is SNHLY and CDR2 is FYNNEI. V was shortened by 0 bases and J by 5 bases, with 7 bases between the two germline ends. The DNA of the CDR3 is TGTGCCAGCAGTGAAGCGGGGGCGACCGGGGAGCTGTTTTTT. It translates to CASSEAGATGELFF.

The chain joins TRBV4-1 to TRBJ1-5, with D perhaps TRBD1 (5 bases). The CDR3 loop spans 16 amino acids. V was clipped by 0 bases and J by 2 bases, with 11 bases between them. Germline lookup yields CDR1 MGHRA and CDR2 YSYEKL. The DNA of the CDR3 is TGCGCCAGCAGCCAAGATCGGGGGGAAGGCAATCAGCCCCAGCATTTT. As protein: CASSQDRGEGNQPQHF.

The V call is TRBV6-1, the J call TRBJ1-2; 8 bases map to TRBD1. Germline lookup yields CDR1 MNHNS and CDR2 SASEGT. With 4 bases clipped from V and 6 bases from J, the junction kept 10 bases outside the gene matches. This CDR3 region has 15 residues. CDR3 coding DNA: TGTGCCAGCAGTGTTTCAGGGGGCAGGAAAGATGGCTACACCTTC. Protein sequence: CASSVSGGRKDGYTF.

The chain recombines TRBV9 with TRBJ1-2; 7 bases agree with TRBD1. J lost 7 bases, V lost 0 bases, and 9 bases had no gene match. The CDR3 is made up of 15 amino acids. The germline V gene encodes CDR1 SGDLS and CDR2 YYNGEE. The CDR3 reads CASSVGDSLLGGYTF. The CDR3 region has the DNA TGTGCCAGCAGCGTAGGGGACAGTCTTCTTGGTGGCTACACCTTC.

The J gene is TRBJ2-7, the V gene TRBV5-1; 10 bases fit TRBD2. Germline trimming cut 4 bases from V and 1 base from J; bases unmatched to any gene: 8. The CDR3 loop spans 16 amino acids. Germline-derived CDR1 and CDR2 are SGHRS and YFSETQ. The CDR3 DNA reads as TGCGCCAGCAGCCCCGGACTAGCGGCTGGATCCTACGAGCAGTACTTC. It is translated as CASSPGLAAGSYEQYF.

As DNA, the CDR3 is TGTGCCAGCAGGGGACAGGGGAAGAACACTGAAGCTTTCTTT. Its translation: CASRGQGKNTEAFF. This chain connects TRBV6-5 to TRBJ1-1, with 10 bases fitting TRBD1. The CDR3 covers 14 residues. V lost 6 bases and J lost 1; bases outside the gene matches: 2. Germline values: CDR1 MNHEY, CDR2 SVGAGI.

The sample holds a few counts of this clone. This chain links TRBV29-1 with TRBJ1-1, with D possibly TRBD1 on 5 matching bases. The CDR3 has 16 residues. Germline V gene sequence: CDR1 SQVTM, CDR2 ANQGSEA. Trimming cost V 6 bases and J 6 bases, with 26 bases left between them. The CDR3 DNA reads TGCAGCGTGGGTTTGGGGGGTCGCGGGTTTGGATCTGAAGCTTTCTTT. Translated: CSVGLGGRGFGSEAFF.

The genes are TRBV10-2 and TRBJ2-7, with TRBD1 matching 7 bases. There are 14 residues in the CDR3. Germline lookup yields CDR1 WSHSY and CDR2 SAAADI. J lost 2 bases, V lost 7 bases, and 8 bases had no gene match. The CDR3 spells CASKSGTDAYEQYF. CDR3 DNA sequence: TGCGCCAGCAAATCCGGGACAGATGCCTACGAGCAGTACTTC.

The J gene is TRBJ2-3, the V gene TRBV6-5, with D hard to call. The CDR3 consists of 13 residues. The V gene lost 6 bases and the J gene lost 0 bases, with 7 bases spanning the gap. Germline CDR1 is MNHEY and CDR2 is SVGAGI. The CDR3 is CASSPPSTDTQYF. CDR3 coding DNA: TGTGCCAGCAGCCCCCCAAGCACAGATACGCAGTATTTT.

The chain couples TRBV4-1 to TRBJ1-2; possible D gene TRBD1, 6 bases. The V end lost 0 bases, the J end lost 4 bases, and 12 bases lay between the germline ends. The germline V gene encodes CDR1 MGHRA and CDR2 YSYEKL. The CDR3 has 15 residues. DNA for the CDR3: TGCGCCAGCAGCCAAGAGGCGGGGGCTTCCTATGGCTACACCTTC. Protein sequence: CASSQEAGASYGYTF.

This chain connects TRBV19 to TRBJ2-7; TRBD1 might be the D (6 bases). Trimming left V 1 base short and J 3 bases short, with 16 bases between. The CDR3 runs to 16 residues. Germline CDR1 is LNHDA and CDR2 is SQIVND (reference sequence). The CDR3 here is CASSIAAGTSYYEQYF. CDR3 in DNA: TGTGCCAGTAGTATAGCGGCCGGGACATCCTACTACGAGCAGTACTTC.

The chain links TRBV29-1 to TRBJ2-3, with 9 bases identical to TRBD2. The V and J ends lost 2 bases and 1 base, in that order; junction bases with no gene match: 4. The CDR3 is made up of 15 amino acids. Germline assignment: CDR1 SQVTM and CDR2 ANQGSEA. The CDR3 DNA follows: TGCAGCGTTGAAATAGTAGCGGGGGGCACAGATACGCAGTATTTT. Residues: CSVEIVAGGTDTQYF.

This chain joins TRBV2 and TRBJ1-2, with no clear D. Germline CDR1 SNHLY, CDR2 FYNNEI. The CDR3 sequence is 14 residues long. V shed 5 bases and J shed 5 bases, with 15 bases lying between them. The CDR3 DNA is TGTGCCAGCAGTCGCCCGCCGGTGATGTATGGCTACACCTTC. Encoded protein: CASSRPPVMYGYTF.

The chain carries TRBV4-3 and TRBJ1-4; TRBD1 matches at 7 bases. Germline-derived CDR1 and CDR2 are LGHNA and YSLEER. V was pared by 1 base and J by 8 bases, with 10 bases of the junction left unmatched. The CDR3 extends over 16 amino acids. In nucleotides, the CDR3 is TGCGCCAGCAGCCAAGGGTCCCAACAGGGGAGGGAAAAACTGTTTTTT. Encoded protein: CASSQGSQQGREKLFF.

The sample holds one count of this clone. CDR3 sequence: CAWSLGQGDPNQPQHF. In nucleotides, the CDR3 is TGTGCCTGGAGTTTGGGACAGGGGGACCCTAATCAGCCCCAGCATTTT. The chain combines TRBV30 with TRBJ1-5; 11 bases agree with TRBD1. CDR3 length: 16 residues. The germline V gene encodes CDR1 GTSNPN and CDR2 SVGIG (reference sequence). Trimming took 2 bases from V and 4 from J; bases not matched to a gene: 7.

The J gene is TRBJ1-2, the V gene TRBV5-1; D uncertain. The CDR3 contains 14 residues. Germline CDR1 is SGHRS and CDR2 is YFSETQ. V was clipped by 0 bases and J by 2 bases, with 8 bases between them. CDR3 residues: CASSLENSNYGYTF. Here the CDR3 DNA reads TGCGCCAGCAGCTTGGAAAACAGCAACTATGGCTACACCTTC. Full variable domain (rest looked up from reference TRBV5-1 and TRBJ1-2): KAGVTQTPRYLIKTRGQQVTLSCSPISGHRSVSWYQQTPGQGLQFLFEYFSETQRNKGNFPGRFSGRQFSNSRSEMNVSTLELGDSALYLCASSLENSNYGYTFGSGTRLTVV.

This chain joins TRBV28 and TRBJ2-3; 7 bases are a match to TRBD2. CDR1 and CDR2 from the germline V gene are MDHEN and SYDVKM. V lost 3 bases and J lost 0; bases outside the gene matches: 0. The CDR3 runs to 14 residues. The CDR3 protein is CASSLGGSTDTQYF. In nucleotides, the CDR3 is TGTGCCAGCAGTTTGGGGGGGAGCACAGATACGCAGTATTTT. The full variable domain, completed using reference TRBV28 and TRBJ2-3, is DVKVTQSSRYLVKRTGEKVFLECVQDMDHENMFWYRQDPGLGLRLIYFSYDVKMKEKGDIPEGYSVSREKKERFSLILESASTNQTSMYLCASSLGGSTDTQYFGPGTRLTVL.

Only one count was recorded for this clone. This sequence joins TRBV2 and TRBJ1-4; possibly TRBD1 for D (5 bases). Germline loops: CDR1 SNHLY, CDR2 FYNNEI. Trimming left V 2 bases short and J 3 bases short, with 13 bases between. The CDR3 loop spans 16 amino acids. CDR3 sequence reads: CASSETADSSNEKLFF. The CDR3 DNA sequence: TGTGCCAGCAGTGAAACGGCTGACAGTTCTAATGAAAAACTGTTTTTT.

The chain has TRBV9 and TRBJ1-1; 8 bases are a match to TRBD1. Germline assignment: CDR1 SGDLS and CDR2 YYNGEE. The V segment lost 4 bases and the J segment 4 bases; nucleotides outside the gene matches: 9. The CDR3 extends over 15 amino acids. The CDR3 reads CASSTSRQGSTEAFF. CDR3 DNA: TGTGCCAGCAGCACCTCCAGACAGGGGAGCACTGAAGCTTTCTTT. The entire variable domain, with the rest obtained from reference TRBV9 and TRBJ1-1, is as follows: DSGVTQTPKHLITATGQRVTLRCSPRSGDLSVYWYQQSLDQGLQFLIQYYNGEERAKGNILERFSAQQFPDLHSELNLSSLELGDSALYFCASSTSRQGSTEAFFGQGTRLTVV.

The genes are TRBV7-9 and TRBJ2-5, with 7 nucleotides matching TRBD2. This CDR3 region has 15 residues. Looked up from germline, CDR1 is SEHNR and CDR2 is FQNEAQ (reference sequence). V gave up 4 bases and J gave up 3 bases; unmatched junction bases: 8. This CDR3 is CASSSPTSLKETQYF. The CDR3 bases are TGTGCCAGCAGCTCACCGACTAGCCTAAAAGAGACCCAGTACTTC.

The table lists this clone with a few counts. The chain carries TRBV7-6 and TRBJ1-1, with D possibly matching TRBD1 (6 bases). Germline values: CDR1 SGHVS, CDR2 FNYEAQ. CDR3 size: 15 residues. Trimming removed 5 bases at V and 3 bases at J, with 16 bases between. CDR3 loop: CASSTDQGFYTEAFF. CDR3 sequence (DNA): TGTGCCAGCAGCACAGACCAGGGGTTCTACACTGAAGCTTTCTTT.

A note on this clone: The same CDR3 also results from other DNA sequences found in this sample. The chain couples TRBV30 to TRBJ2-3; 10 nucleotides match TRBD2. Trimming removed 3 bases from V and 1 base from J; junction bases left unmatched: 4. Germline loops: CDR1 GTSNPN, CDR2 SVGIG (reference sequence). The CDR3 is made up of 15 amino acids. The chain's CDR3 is CAWSDGLAGTDTQYF. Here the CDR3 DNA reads TGTGCCTGGAGCGACGGACTAGCGGGCACAGATACGCAGTATTTT.

The CDR3 coding sequence is TGTGCCATCAGTGGGGCAACGAACACTGAAGCTTTCTTT. This sequence encodes CAISGATNTEAFF. The chain combines TRBV10-3 with TRBJ1-1; no clear D. With 4 bases removed from V and 1 base from J, the gap between germline ends came to 7 bases. The CDR3 totals 13 residues. The germline V gene has CDR1 ENHRY and CDR2 SYGVKD.

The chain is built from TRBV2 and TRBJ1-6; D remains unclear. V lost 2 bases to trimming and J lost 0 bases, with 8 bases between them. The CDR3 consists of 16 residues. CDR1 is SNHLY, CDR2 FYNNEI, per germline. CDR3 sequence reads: CASSERGSSYNSPLHF. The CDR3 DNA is TGTGCCAGCAGTGAAAGAGGGAGCTCCTATAATTCACCCCTCCACTTT.

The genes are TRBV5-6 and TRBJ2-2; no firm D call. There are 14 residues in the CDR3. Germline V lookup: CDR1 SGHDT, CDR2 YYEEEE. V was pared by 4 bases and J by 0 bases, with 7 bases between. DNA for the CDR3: TGTGCCAGCAGCCCCCCCTCGAACACCGGGGAGCTGTTTTTT. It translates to CASSPPSNTGELFF.

CDR3: CASSRPQGASGEQFF. In nucleotides, the CDR3 is TGTGCCAGCAGTCGACCACAGGGGGCGTCGGGTGAGCAGTTCTTC. The rearrangement joins TRBV27 to TRBJ2-1; 9 bases line up with TRBD1. Per the germline V gene, CDR1 is MNHEY and CDR2 is SMNVEV (reference sequence). The CDR3 sequence is 15 residues long. Trimming cost V 5 bases and J 9 bases; bases outside gene matches: 11.

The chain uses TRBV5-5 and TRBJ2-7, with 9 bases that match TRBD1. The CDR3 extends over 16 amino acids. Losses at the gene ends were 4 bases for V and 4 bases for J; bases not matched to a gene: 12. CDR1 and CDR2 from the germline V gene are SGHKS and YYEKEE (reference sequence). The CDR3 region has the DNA TGTGCCAGCAGCCCATTCGCGGACAGGGGTACTTACGAGCAGTACTTC. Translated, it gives CASSPFADRGTYEQYF.